The rows below give T cell receptor beta chains drawn from one sample of a study of T cells in Graves' hyperthyroidism and ophthalmopathy. TCRdb reprocessed the multiplex PCR reads with MiXCR, giving one entry per CDR3 protein. Among hundreds of thousands of distinct CDR3 sequences listed, approximately 23% were seen once. Sequencing used blood. The receptor set was obtained from a man younger than 40 with Graves' ophthalmopathy. Both conserved end residues are part of each CDR3. The D gene is left open where the match is weak. Only some rows state a clone size, as once, few, many or a class for expanded clones.

d_gene	abundance	j_gene	v_gene	CDR3aa	CDR3nt
NA	many	TRBJ2-7	TRBV28	CASSRTGALYEQYF	TGTGCCAGCAGCCGGACGGGAGCCCTCTACGAGCAGTACTTC
NA	NA	TRBJ2-7	TRBV7-2	CASSLVREQYF	TGTGCCAGCAGCTTGGTTCGCGAGCAGTACTTC
NA	many	TRBJ2-7	TRBV28	CAGGLGRRVSEQYF	TGTGCCGGGGGCTTAGGGAGGCGGGTTTCCGAGCAGTACTTC
TRBD2	many	TRBJ2-1	TRBV3-1	CASSQEGSGREQFF	TGTGCCAGCAGCCAAGAAGGGAGCGGGAGAGAGCAGTTCTTC
TRBD1	NA	TRBJ1-5	TRBV6-2/TRBV6-3	CASSPDRAQYQHF	TGTGCCAGCAGCCCCGACAGGGCCCAATACCAGCATTTT
NA	NA	TRBJ1-2	TRBV20-1	CSARDLNDSSEGYTF	TGCAGTGCTAGAGATCTGAACGACTCAAGTGAGGGCTACACCTTC
NA	few	TRBJ2-5	TRBV28	CASSSSDGKETQYF	NA
NA	few	TRBJ2-2	TRBV7-2	CASSLVAAANTGELFF	TGTGCCAGCAGCTTAGTGGCGGCAGCGAACACCGGGGAGCTGTTTTTT
NA	NA	TRBJ1-1	TRBV12-3/TRBV12-4	CASSPLFGKMNTEAFF	TGTGCCAGCAGCCCGCTGTTTGGGAAAATGAACACTGAAGCTTTCTTT
NA	NA	TRBJ1-6	TRBV20-1	CSARPPRTANSPLHF	TGCAGTGCTAGACCCCCCCGGACAGCTAATTCACCCCTCCACTTT
TRBD2	NA	TRBJ2-7	TRBV27	CASSPGTSGTLYEQYF	TGTGCCAGCAGTCCAGGGACTAGCGGGACTTTGTACGAGCAGTACTTC
TRBD2	NA	TRBJ2-7	TRBV19	CASSPSGLVYEQYF	TGTGCCAGTAGTCCTTCGGGACTAGTCTACGAGCAGTACTTC
NA	NA	TRBJ2-4	TRBV7-3	CASSTGGANIQYF	TGTGCCAGCAGCACCGGTGGGGCAAACATTCAGTACTTC
TRBD2	few	TRBJ2-7	TRBV10-3	CAISPDKRGGMGEQYF	TGTGCCATCAGTCCGGACAAGCGGGGGGGGATGGGAGAGCAGTACTTC
NA	many	TRBJ2-3	TRBV3-1	CASSPRPASRADTQYF	TGTGCCAGCAGCCCTCGACCAGCCAGTCGGGCAGATACGCAGTATTTT
TRBD2	many	TRBJ2-1	TRBV12-3/TRBV12-4	CASRILAGGGEQFF	TGTGCCAGCAGGATACTAGCGGGAGGAGGTGAGCAGTTCTTC
NA	many	TRBJ2-1	TRBV3-1	CASSQDMEDGNEQFF	TGTGCCAGCAGCCAAGATATGGAGGATGGCAATGAGCAGTTCTTC
NA	NA	TRBJ1-1	TRBV6-5	CASSYAPGGMNTEAFF	TGTGCCAGCAGTTACGCACCGGGGGGTATGAACACTGAAGCTTTCTTT
NA	NA	TRBJ2-1	TRBV27	CASSLGLGKYNEQFF	TGTGCCAGCAGCTTAGGCCTGGGGAAGTACAATGAGCAGTTCTTC
NA	NA	TRBJ2-2	TRBV2	CASSDPSSPGELFF	TGTGCCAGCAGTGACCCCTCTTCGCCCGGGGAGCTGTTTTTT
TRBD1	few	TRBJ1-1	TRBV5-6	CASSSDRVRTEAFF	TGTGCCAGCAGCAGCGACAGGGTGAGGACTGAAGCTTTCTTT
NA	NA	TRBJ2-2	TRBV11-1	CASSFGPSKRELFF	TGTGCCAGCAGCTTCGGGCCTTCAAAGCGGGAGCTGTTTTTT
TRBD2	few	TRBJ2-2	TRBV20-1	CSTPGLNTGELFF	TGCAGTACGCCGGGACTAAACACCGGGGAGCTGTTTTTT
TRBD1	few	TRBJ1-2	TRBV20-1	CSANRGANYGYTF	TGCAGTGCTAACAGGGGGGCGAACTATGGCTACACCTTC
TRBD1	NA	TRBJ2-7	TRBV18	CASSPGTGFYEQYF	TGTGCCAGCTCACCAGGGACAGGGTTCTACGAGCAGTACTTC
TRBD2	NA	TRBJ2-7	TRBV19	CASSSRLSGAVYEQYF	TGTGCCAGTAGTTCGCGGTTGAGCGGGGCAGTCTACGAGCAGTACTTC
TRBD2	NA	TRBJ2-2	TRBV7-9	CASSLYSGRVGELFF	TGTGCCAGCAGCTTATATAGCGGGAGAGTCGGGGAGCTGTTTTTT
TRBD2	NA	TRBJ2-1	TRBV7-9	CASSLAIAGNEQFF	TGTGCCAGCAGCTTAGCGATAGCGGGGAATGAGCAGTTCTTC
NA	NA	TRBJ1-5	TRBV24-1	CATSPTASNQPQHF	TGTGCCACCAGCCCGACAGCAAGCAATCAGCCCCAGCATTTT
NA	many	TRBJ2-2	TRBV11-1	CASRGTTNTGELFF	TGTGCCAGCAGAGGGACAACGAACACCGGGGAGCTGTTTTTT
TRBD2	few	TRBJ2-7	TRBV20-1	CSARGPSGSYEQYF	TGCAGTGCTAGGGGTCCTAGCGGGAGTTACGAGCAGTACTTC
TRBD2	NA	TRBJ2-5	TRBV20-1	CSVLPTSGRAPETQYF	TGCAGTGTTCTTCCGACTAGCGGGAGGGCCCCAGAGACCCAGTACTTC
NA	NA	TRBJ2-6	TRBV28	CASSPHVSGANVLTF	TGTGCCAGCAGTCCCCATGTATCTGGGGCCAACGTCCTGACTTTC
NA	NA	TRBJ1-3	TRBV14	CASSLKRVPVRNTIYF	TGTGCCAGCAGCCTGAAGAGGGTTCCTGTACGAAACACCATATATTTT
NA	many	TRBJ2-7	TRBV2	CASRSDGDEQYF	TGTGCCAGCAGGAGTGACGGGGATGAGCAGTACTTC
TRBD2	many	TRBJ2-7	TRBV28	CASSPSTSPYEQYF	TGTGCCAGCAGTCCTTCGACTAGCCCCTACGAGCAGTACTTC
NA	NA	TRBJ1-1	TRBV6-6	CASSYGAKNTEAFF	TGTGCCAGCAGTTACGGGGCCAAGAACACTGAAGCTTTCTTT
NA	few	TRBJ2-1	TRBV12-3/TRBV12-4	CASSFVGVNEQFF	TGTGCCAGCAGTTTTGTGGGGGTCAATGAGCAGTTCTTC
TRBD1	NA	TRBJ2-3	TRBV4-1	CASSQEEGQLTDTQYF	TGCGCCAGCAGCCAAGAAGAGGGACAGCTCACAGATACGCAGTATTTT
NA	many	TRBJ1-2	TRBV11-2	CASSSRQPGSGYTF	TGTGCCAGCAGCTCGAGACAGCCCGGTAGTGGCTACACCTTC
TRBD2	many	TRBJ2-1	TRBV11-3	CASSFLAGPPEQFF	TGTGCCAGCAGCTTCCTAGCGGGACCCCCTGAGCAGTTCTTC